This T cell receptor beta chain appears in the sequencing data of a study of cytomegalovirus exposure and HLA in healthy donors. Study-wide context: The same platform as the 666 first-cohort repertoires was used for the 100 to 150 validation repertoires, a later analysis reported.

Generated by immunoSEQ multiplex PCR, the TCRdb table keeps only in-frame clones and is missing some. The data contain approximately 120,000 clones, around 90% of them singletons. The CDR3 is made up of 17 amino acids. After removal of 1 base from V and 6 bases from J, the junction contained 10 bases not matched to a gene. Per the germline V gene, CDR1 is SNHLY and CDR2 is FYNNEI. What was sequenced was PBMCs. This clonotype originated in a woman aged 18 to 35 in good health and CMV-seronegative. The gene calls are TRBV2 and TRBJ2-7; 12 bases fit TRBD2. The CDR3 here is CASSEGGLAGGPVEQYF. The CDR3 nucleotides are TGTGCCAGCAGTGAAGGAGGGCTAGCGGGAGGGCCGGTCGAGCAGTACTTC.